This T cell receptor beta chain was obtained from a study of T cell clonotyping in hematopoietic cell transplantation. General study points: No sorting was done, leaving CD4 and CD8 contributions mixed. At the given depth, recipient repertoires were over 97% de novo clonotypes. After transplant, recipient diversity fell while pathologically expanded clonotypes grew through day 180.

This CDR3 has 16 amino acids. V was trimmed by 3 bases and J by 2 bases, leaving 16 bases between them. CDR1 SGDLS and CDR2 YYNGEE come from the germline V gene. TCRdb's table, derived via immunoSEQ multiplex PCR, lists solely in-frame clones and lacks some. The sample lists tens of thousands of clones, about nine tenths occurring once. Indicated time point: recipient sample about 28 days before transplant, after cytoreduction. On this clone itself: Its antigen is as yet unknown.

Here the sequenced sample was peripheral blood mononuclear cells, taken before stem cell transplant. The genes are TRBV9 and TRBJ2-3; no clear D. The sequence derives from a man between 60 and 75 years old with biphenotypic leukemia. Some clones in this sample may be carry-over from other donors' samples. This CDR3 reads CASSAGIGMTTDTQYF. The DNA of the CDR3 is TGTGCCAGCAGCGCTGGTATTGGCATGACCACAGATACGCAGTATTTT.